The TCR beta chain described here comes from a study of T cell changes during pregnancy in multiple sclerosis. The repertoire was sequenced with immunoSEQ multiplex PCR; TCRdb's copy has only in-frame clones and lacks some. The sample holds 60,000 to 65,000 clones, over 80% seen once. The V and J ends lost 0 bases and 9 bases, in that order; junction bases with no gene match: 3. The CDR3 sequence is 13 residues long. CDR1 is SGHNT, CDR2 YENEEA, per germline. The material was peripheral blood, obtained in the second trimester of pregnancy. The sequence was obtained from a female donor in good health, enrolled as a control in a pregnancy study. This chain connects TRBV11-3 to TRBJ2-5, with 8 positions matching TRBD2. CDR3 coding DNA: TGTGCCAGCAGCTTAGATCACGGGGGGGCCCAGTACTTC. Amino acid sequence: CASSLDHGGAQYF.